The clone carrying this T cell receptor beta chain was seen more than once but under ten times. Its antigen is still unknown. The entry originates in a study of T-cell reconstitution after alpha-beta-depleted transplantation in children. Between the trimmed V and J ends, which lost 5 bases and 0 bases, there was a span of 16 bases. CDR1 and CDR2 from the germline V gene are SQVTM and ANQGSEA. The CDR3 extends over 15 amino acids. Unique molecular identifiers were built into the TCRbeta library. TCRdb recomputed calls from the PCR reads with MiXCR, one row per CDR3 protein. The data show approximately 500,000 distinct CDR3 sequences, with roughly 30% seen just once and 30% to 40% held by the top ten. Study-wide findings and caveats: After transplant, at about two months, alpha-beta T cells were reportedly derived from several hundred expanded graft clones. One year post-transplant, T-cell counts and diversity were largely derived from T cells produced anew. High day-60 TCRbeta diversity in some patients came from surviving recipient T cells and thymic progenitors.

The TCR was taken from a boy under three years old with Wiskott-Aldrich syndrome, due to receive a stem cell transplant. The genes are TRBV29-1 and TRBJ1-1; D not resolved. The sample in question was PBMCs, obtained before TCRalphabeta/CD19-depleted stem cell transplant. This CDR3 reads CSVLAGPFMNTEAFF. CDR3 in DNA: TGCAGCGTTTTAGCGGGTCCGTTCATGAACACTGAAGCTTTCTTT.